The 12 T cell receptor beta chains below come from one sample, sequenced in a study of blood T cell repertoires in COVID-19. TCRdb's table, derived via immunoSEQ multiplex PCR, lists solely in-frame clones and lacks some. This sample has approximately 140,000 clones; less than 90% occur once, and the top ten carry approximately 9%. The sequencing input was peripheral blood. These receptors all come from a man aged 25-45 years with COVID-19, enrolled during active disease.

The rearrangement uses TRBV2 and TRBJ2-2; D might be TRBD2 (6 bases). V dropped 9 bases and J dropped 1 base, with 15 bases sitting between them. The CDR3 spans 15 residues. Germline V CDR1 and CDR2: SNHLY, FYNNEI. The CDR3 DNA is TGTGCCAGTCGAGAGACTAGACGGAACACCGGGGAGCTGTTTTTT. Translation: CASRETRRNTGELFF.

The chain joins TRBV10-1 to TRBJ2-5; 11 positions match TRBD1. Trimming cost V 3 bases and J 5 bases; bases outside gene matches: 11. CDR3 size: 17 residues. Germline CDR1 reads WNHNN; CDR2 reads SYGVQD (reference sequence). The chain's CDR3 is CASSEGQGAVMGETQYF. The CDR3 DNA is TGCGCCAGCAGTGAAGGACAGGGGGCTGTGATGGGGGAGACCCAGTACTTC.

The rearrangement joins TRBV19 to TRBJ1-5, with D maybe TRBD1 (6 bases). The germline CDR1 and CDR2 sequences are LNHDA and SQIVND (reference sequence). V was shortened by 2 bases and J by 1 base, with 9 bases between the two germline ends. The CDR3 contains 15 residues. CDR3 coding DNA: TGTGCCAGTAGTATATCAGGGGTCAGCAATCAGCCCCAGCATTTT. Its protein product is CASSISGVSNQPQHF.

This clone was observed once. The rearrangement links TRBV11-2 to TRBJ2-2, with D maybe TRBD1 (5 bases). Trimming took off 0 bases at V and 2 bases at J, with 13 bases between the two ends. Germline V lookup: CDR1 SGHAT, CDR2 FQNNGV. This CDR3 is built from 17 residues. This chain's CDR3 is CASSLDSGRANTGELFF. In nucleotides, the CDR3 is TGTGCCAGCAGCTTAGATTCAGGCAGGGCCAACACCGGGGAGCTGTTTTTT.

This chain connects TRBV7-9 to TRBJ2-7, with a possible D match to TRBD2 (6 bases). CDR1 and CDR2 (germline): SEHNR, FQNEAQ (reference sequence). V lost 5 bases and J lost 1, with 27 bases in between. The CDR3 loop spans 19 amino acids. The DNA for the CDR3 is TGTGCCAGCAGCCTACCAAGGTGGGGTACCGGGGGTCCGTCCTACGAGCAGTACTTC. Its translation is CASSLPRWGTGGPSYEQYF.

The chain has TRBV27 and TRBJ1-3, with D tentatively TRBD1 (5 bases). The CDR3 runs to 14 residues. V lost 5 bases and J lost 4, with 12 bases in between. Germline V gene lookup returns CDR1 MNHEY and CDR2 SMNVEV (reference sequence). This CDR3 is CASSRGLGGNTIYF. The CDR3, as DNA: TGTGCCAGCAGTAGGGGCCTCGGGGGAAACACCATATATTTT.

The chain is built from TRBV2 and TRBJ2-3; 8 nucleotides line up with TRBD2. CDR3 size: 16 residues. Trimming took 5 bases from V and 3 from J; bases not matched to a gene: 10. Looked up from germline, CDR1 is SNHLY and CDR2 is FYNNEI. CDR3 sequence: CASSHGAGDVTDTQYF. As DNA, the CDR3 is TGTGCCAGCAGTCACGGAGCGGGAGACGTGACAGATACGCAGTATTTT.

V is TRBV28 and J is TRBJ2-6; the match to TRBD1 covers 8 bases. The CDR3 runs 19 residues. V trimming: 2 bases; J trimming: 1 base; junction bases outside the gene matches: 10. Germline V CDR1 and CDR2: MDHEN, SYDVKM. The CDR3 sequence is CASSLLIGTGPSGANVLTF. CDR3 nucleotide sequence: TGTGCCAGCAGTTTACTCATCGGGACAGGCCCATCTGGGGCCAACGTCCTGACTTTC.

CDR3 in DNA: TGTGCCAGCAGCTTAAGGAGGGGAGGCGATCAGCCCCAGCATTTT. It is translated as CASSLRRGGDQPQHF. This chain uses TRBV7-2 with TRBJ1-5; D might be TRBD1 (5 bases). CDR1 is SGHTA and CDR2 is FQGNSA in the germline V gene. V was trimmed by 2 bases and J by 5 bases, leaving 13 bases between them. There are 15 residues in the CDR3.

CDR3 loop: CASNIGQGSTEAFF. CDR3 nucleotides: TGTGCCAGCAACATTGGACAGGGGAGCACTGAAGCTTTCTTT. The rearrangement joins TRBV6-5 to TRBJ1-1; 9 positions match TRBD1. The CDR3 has 14 amino acids. V lost 7 bases and J lost 4; bases outside the gene matches: 7. Looked up from germline, CDR1 is MNHEY and CDR2 is SVGAGI.

The chain joins TRBV6-4 to TRBJ2-7, with 14 positions matching TRBD2. Germline CDR1 MRHNA, CDR2 SNTAGT. V lost 2 bases, J lost 6 bases, and 0 bases stayed unmatched. The CDR3 length is 14 residues. The CDR3 bases are TGTGCCAGCAGTGACGGGACTAGCGGGAGCGAGCAGTACTTC. Its protein product is CASSDGTSGSEQYF.

The chain uses TRBV9 and TRBJ1-1; 7 bases agree with TRBD1. The germline V gene has CDR1 SGDLS and CDR2 YYNGEE. After removal of 4 bases from V and 0 bases from J, the junction contained 3 bases not matched to a gene. The CDR3 consists of 14 residues. Here the CDR3 DNA reads TGTGCCAGCAGCCCGGGACAGTTGAACACTGAAGCTTTCTTT. Its translation: CASSPGQLNTEAFF.